One and the same sample provided the 2 T cell receptor beta chains below, sequenced in a study of human T cells and chemical hapten exposure. Time point in this sample: pre-sensitization, week 0. Treatment: therapeutic diphenylcyclopropenone sensitization with weekly scalp DPC. TCRdb fed the RACE reads into MiXCR, producing one record per CDR3 protein. This table has 270,000 or so distinct CDR3 sequences, around 7% appearing once. Sequenced material: whole blood, taken in connection with sensitization to the hapten diphenylcyclopropenone (DPC). Source of these receptors: a man between 18 and 29 years old with alopecia areata. Some clones in this sample may be carry-over from other donors' samples.

This chain links TRBV7-2 with TRBJ2-4; D may be TRBD2 (6 bases). Trimming removed 4 bases at V and 0 bases at J, with 16 bases between. The CDR3 runs to 17 residues. Germline CDR1 is SGHTA and CDR2 is FQGNSA. DNA of the CDR3: TGTGCCAGCAGCTCCCCGGGAGACAGCCGAGCCAAAAACATTCAGTACTTC. Protein: CASSSPGDSRAKNIQYF. The variable domain in full, completed from reference TRBV7-2 and TRBJ2-4, reads GAGVSQSPSNKVTEKGKDVELRCDPISGHTALYWYRQSLGQGLEFLIYFQGNSAPDKSGLPSDRFSAERTGGSVSTLTIQRTQQEDSAVYLCASSSPGDSRAKNIQYFGAGTRLSVL.

The table lists this clonotype with a few counts. This chain connects TRBV29-1 to TRBJ2-4; possibly TRBD1 or TRBD2 for D (5 bases each). The germline V gene has CDR1 SQVTM and CDR2 ANQGSEA. There are 14 residues in the CDR3. For the CDR3, the DNA is TGCAGGTCTGCTATACCTCGGGGCGAAGCCATTCAGTACTTC. Amino acids: CRSAIPRGEAIQYF.